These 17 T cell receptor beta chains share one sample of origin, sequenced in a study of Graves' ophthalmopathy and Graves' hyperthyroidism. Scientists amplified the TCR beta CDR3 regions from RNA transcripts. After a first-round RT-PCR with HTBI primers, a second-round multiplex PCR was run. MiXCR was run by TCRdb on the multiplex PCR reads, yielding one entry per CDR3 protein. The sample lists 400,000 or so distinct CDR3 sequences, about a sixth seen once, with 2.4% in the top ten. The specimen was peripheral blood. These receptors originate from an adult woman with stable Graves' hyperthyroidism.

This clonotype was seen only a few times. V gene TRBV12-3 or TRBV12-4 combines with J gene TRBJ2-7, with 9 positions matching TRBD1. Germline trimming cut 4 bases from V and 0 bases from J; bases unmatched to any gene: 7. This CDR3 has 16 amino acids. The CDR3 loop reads CASSWGLTGGSYEQYF. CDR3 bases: TGTGCCAGCAGTTGGGGACTGACAGGGGGCTCCTACGAGCAGTACTTC.

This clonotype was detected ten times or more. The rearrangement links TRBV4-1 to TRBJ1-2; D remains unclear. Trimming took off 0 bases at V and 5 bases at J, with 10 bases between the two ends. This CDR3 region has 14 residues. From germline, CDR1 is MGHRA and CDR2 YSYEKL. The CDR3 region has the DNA TGCGCCAGCAGCCAAGATGTGAGGACTTATGGCTACACCTTC. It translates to CASSQDVRTYGYTF.

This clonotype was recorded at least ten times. The CDR3 nucleotides read TGTGCTAGTGGTTCGTCCAGGGAAGGGGGCAATCAGCCCCAGCATTTT. Translated, it gives CASGSSREGGNQPQHF. The chain joins TRBV12-5 to TRBJ1-5; weak D call: TRBD1 (5 bases). The CDR3 has 16 amino acids. V lost 4 bases and J lost 2, with 15 bases in between. Looked up from germline, CDR1 is LGHNT and CDR2 is FRNRAP.

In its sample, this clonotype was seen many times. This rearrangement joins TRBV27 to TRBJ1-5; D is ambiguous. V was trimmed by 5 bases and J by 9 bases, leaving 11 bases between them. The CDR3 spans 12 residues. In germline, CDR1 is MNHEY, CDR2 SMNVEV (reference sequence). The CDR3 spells CASSALGLPQHF. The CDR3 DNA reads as TGTGCCAGCAGTGCCCTAGGTCTGCCCCAGCATTTT.

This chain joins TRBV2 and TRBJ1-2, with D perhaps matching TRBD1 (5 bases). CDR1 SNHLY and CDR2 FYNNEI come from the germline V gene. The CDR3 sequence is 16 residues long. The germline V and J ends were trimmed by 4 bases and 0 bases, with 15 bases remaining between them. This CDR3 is CASSGGGSPANYGYTF. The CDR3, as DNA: TGTGCCAGCAGTGGGGGGGGTTCTCCAGCTAACTATGGCTACACCTTC.

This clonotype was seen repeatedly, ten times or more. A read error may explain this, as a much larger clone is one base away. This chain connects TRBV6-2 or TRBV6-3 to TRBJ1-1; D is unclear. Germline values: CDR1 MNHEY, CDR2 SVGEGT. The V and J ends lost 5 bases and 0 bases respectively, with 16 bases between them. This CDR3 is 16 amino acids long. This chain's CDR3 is CASSLSPADMNTEAFF. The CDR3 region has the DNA TGTGCCAGCAGTCTATCCCCTGCTGATATGAACACTGAAGCTTTCTTT.

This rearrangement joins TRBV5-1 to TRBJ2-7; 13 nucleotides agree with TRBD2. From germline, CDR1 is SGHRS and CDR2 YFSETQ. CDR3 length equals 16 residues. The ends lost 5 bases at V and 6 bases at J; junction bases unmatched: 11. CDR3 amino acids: CASSRILAGGPVEQYF. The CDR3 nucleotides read TGCGCCAGCAGTCGAATACTAGCGGGAGGGCCGGTCGAGCAGTACTTC.

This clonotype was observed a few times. CDR3 in amino acids: CASSSMDGGETQYF. CDR3 DNA sequence: TGTGCCAGCAGCTCCATGGACGGGGGGGAGACCCAGTACTTC. This chain uses TRBV5-5 with TRBJ2-5, with 7 bases that match TRBD2. The germline CDR1 and CDR2 sequences are SGHKS and YYEKEE (reference sequence). The trim removed 3 bases at V and 5 bases at J, leaving 7 bases unmatched. This CDR3 is 14 amino acids long.

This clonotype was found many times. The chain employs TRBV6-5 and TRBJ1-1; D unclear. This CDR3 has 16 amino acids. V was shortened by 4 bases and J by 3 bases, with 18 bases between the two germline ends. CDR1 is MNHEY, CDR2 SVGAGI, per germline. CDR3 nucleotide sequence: TGTGCCAGCAGTTTCGGTGGGTTCCCGGGAGACACTGAAGCTTTCTTT. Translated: CASSFGGFPGDTEAFF.

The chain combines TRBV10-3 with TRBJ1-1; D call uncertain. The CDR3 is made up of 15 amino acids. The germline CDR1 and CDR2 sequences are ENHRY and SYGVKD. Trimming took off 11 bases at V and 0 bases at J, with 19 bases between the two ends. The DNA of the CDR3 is TGTGCCGGTACAGAGGGATATACATTGAACACTGAAGCTTTCTTT. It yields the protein CAGTEGYTLNTEAFF.

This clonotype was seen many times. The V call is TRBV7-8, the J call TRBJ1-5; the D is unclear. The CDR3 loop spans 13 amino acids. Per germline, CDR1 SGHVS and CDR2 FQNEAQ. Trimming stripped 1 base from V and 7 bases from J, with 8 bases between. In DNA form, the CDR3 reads TGTGCCAGCAGCTTAGGTAGGGAGCAGCCCCAGCATTTT. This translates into CASSLGREQPQHF. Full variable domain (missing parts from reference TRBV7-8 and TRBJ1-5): GAGVSQSPRYKVAKRGQDVALRCDPISGHVSLFWYQQALGQGPEFLTYFQNEAQLDKSGLPSDRFFAERPEGSVSTLKIQRTQQEDSAVYLCASSLGREQPQHFGDGTRLSIL.

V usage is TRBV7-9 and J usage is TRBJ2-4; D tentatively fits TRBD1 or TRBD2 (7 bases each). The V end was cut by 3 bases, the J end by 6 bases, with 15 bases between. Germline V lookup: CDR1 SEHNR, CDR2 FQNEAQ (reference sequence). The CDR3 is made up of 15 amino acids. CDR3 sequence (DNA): TGTGCCAGCAGCTTCCCCGACAGGGAGGGAAACATTCAGTACTTC. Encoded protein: CASSFPDREGNIQYF.

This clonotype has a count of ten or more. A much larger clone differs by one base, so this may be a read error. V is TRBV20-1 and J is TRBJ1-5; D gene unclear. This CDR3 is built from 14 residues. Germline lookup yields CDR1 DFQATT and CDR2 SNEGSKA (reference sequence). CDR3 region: CSAGDLIGRQPQHF. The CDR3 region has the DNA TGCAGTGCTGGAGATCTGATAGGGCGTCAGCCCCAGCATTTT.

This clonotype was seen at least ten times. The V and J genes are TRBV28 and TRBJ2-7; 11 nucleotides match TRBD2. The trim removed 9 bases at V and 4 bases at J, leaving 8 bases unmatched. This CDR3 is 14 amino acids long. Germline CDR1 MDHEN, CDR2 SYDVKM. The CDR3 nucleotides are TGTGCCAGTAAAATAGCGGGAGGGCCTTACGAGCAGTACTTC. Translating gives CASKIAGGPYEQYF.

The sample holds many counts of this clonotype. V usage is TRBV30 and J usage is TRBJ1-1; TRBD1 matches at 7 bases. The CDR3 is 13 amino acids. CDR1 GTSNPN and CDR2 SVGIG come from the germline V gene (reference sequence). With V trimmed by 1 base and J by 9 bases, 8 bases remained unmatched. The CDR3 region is CAWSGVGGQKAFF. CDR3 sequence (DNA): TGTGCCTGGAGTGGGGTCGGGGGACAGAAAGCTTTCTTT.

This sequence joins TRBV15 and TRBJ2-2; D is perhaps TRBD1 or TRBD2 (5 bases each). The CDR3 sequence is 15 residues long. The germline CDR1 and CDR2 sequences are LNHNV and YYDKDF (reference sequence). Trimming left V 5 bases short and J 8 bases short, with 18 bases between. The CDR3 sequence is CATSGGTQGIGELFF. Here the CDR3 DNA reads TGTGCCACCAGCGGTGGGACCCAAGGAATAGGGGAGCTGTTTTTT.

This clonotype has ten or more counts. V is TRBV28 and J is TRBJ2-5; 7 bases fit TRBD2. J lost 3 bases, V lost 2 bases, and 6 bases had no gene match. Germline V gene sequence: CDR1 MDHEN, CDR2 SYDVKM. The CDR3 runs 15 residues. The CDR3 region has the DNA TGTGCCAGCAGTTTAGGAGGGAGGGCCAAAGAGACCCAGTACTTC. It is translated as CASSLGGRAKETQYF. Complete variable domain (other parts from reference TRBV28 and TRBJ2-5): DVKVTQSSRYLVKRTGEKVFLECVQDMDHENMFWYRQDPGLGLRLIYFSYDVKMKEKGDIPEGYSVSREKKERFSLILESASTNQTSMYLCASSLGGRAKETQYFGPGTRLLVL.